This T cell receptor beta chain was captured by sequencing in a study of blood T cell repertoires in COVID-19. As for the study in general: The United States, Italy and Spain supplied acute and convalescent COVID-19 samples.

Seattle patients were enrolled while actively infected and followed longitudinally. Profiled with immunoSEQ multiplex PCR; TCRdb holds only in-frame clones, not every one. The table has some 200,000 clones, roughly 79% seen once. The sequence was collected from an elderly woman with COVID-19, enrolled during active disease. Specimen: peripheral blood.

In DNA, the CDR3 is TGTGCCAGCACGGAGAGCTCCTATAATTCACCCCTCCACTTT. Its protein is CASTESSYNSPLHF. The chain is built from TRBV28 and TRBJ1-6; D unclear. Germline values: CDR1 MDHEN, CDR2 SYDVKM. The length of the CDR3 is 14 residues. Trimming left V 7 bases short and J 0 bases short, with 7 bases between.